These 28 T cell receptor beta chains were all obtained from the same sample, sequenced in a study of blood T cell repertoires in COVID-19. Generated by immunoSEQ multiplex PCR, the TCRdb table keeps only in-frame clones and is missing some. Of approximately 250,000 clones in the sample, roughly 85% were seen once. The sample was PBMCs or T cells enriched from blood (not recorded which). These receptors were obtained from a woman between 50 and 59 years old with acute COVID-19.

The genes are TRBV2 and TRBJ1-2; 8 bases are shared with TRBD1. Unmatched junction bases numbered 11, after V lost 4 bases and J lost 7 bases. The CDR3 has 15 residues. The germline V gene has CDR1 SNHLY and CDR2 FYNNEI. The chain's CDR3 is CASSGVGQGRGGYTF. The CDR3 DNA reads TGTGCCAGCAGTGGAGTCGGACAGGGAAGAGGTGGCTACACCTTC. The full variable domain, in which reference TRBV2 and TRBJ1-2 provide the parts outside the CDR3, is EPEVTQTPSHQVTQMGQEVILRCVPISNHLYFYWYRQILGQKVEFLVSFYNNEISEKSEIFDDQFSVERPDGSNFTLKIRSTKLEDSAMYFCASSGVGQGRGGYTFGSGTRLTVV.

This clone was observed a few times. The chain couples TRBV7-8 to TRBJ2-3; D call uncertain. CDR1 SGHVS and CDR2 FQNEAQ come from the germline V gene. This CDR3 comprises 12 residues. V shed 5 bases and J shed 6 bases, with 9 bases lying between them. The CDR3 protein is CASSPPFDTQYF. The CDR3 DNA sequence: TGTGCCAGCAGCCCCCCCTTTGATACGCAGTATTTT.

V is TRBV4-3 and J is TRBJ2-2; 13 bases match TRBD2. The CDR3 length is 18 residues. The germline V gene has CDR1 LGHNA and CDR2 YSLEER. After removal of 1 base from V and 1 base from J, the junction contained 3 bases not matched to a gene. The CDR3 region has the DNA TGCGCCAGCAGCCAAGGACTAGCGGGGGGTCTGAACACCGGGGAGCTGTTTTTT. Its translation: CASSQGLAGGLNTGELFF.

This clone was recorded once. The CDR3 loop is CASSPGRGGNSPLHF. The CDR3 DNA reads TGTGCCAGCAGTCCAGGACGGGGAGGTAATTCACCCCTCCACTTT. This chain uses TRBV27 with TRBJ1-6; D is unclear. Trimming removed 5 bases from V and 6 bases from J, with 14 bases in between. In germline, CDR1 is MNHEY, CDR2 SMNVEV (reference sequence). The CDR3 runs to 15 residues.

V usage is TRBV5-1 and J usage is TRBJ2-7, with 8 bases matching TRBD1. The CDR3 runs to 14 residues. V trimming: 3 bases; J trimming: 3 bases; junction bases outside the gene matches: 5. Germline V gene lookup returns CDR1 SGHRS and CDR2 YFSETQ. The CDR3 sequence: CASSSPGTGYEQYF. The CDR3 region has the DNA TGCGCCAGCAGCTCCCCCGGGACAGGCTACGAGCAGTACTTC.

As for this clone: This CDR3 is also generated by other DNA sequences in the sample. The chain has TRBV6-2 or TRBV6-3 and TRBJ2-5; 10 bases align to TRBD2. CDR3 length: 14 residues. The junction had 4 bases not matched to a gene; V was cut back by 5 bases and J by 4 bases. Germline CDR1 MNHEY, CDR2 SVGEGT. The CDR3 spells CASSSGGAGETQYF. For the CDR3, the DNA is TGTGCCAGCAGTAGCGGGGGGGCGGGAGAGACCCAGTACTTC.

This rearrangement joins TRBV24-1 to TRBJ1-6; tentative D call: TRBD1 (5 bases). This CDR3 has 17 residues. Trimming shortened V by 0 bases and J by 3 bases, and 11 bases separated the two germline ends. The V gene's germline CDR1 is KGHDR and CDR2 SFDVKD. The chain's CDR3 is CATSDLLAGYYNSPLHF. For the CDR3, the DNA is TGTGCCACCAGTGATTTGCTGGCAGGGTACTATAATTCACCCCTCCACTTT.

The CDR3 DNA is TGTGCCAGCAGTTACAGGGGGCGAGATACGCAGTATTTT. Residues: CASSYRGRDTQYF. This chain joins TRBV6-5 and TRBJ2-3; 7 bases agree with TRBD1. There are 13 residues in the CDR3. From germline, CDR1 is MNHEY and CDR2 SVGAGI. Trimming took 2 bases from V and 5 from J; bases not matched to a gene: 1.

V and J are TRBV7-8 and TRBJ1-2; 8 bases agree with TRBD1. V gave up 2 bases and J gave up 4 bases; unmatched junction bases: 3. CDR1 and CDR2 from the germline V gene are SGHVS and FQNEAQ. There are 14 residues in the CDR3. This CDR3 reads CASSLQGALYGYTF. In DNA form, the CDR3 reads TGTGCCAGCAGCTTACAGGGGGCTCTCTATGGCTACACCTTC.

The chain joins TRBV6-2 or TRBV6-3 to TRBJ2-1; 10 bases are shared with TRBD2. CDR3 length equals 17 residues. Germline CDR1 and CDR2: MNHEY and SVGEGT. The junction had 10 bases not matched to a gene; V was cut back by 1 base and J by 7 bases. The DNA for the CDR3 is TGTGCCAGCAGTTACTTGAGCGGGGGGGAACGTGGGAATGAGCAGTTCTTC. Protein product: CASSYLSGGERGNEQFF.

The chain employs TRBV5-1 and TRBJ2-1; the match to TRBD1 covers 10 bases. This CDR3 has 14 amino acids. Germline trimming cut 4 bases from V and 6 bases from J; bases unmatched to any gene: 4. Germline assignment: CDR1 SGHRS and CDR2 YFSETQ. For the CDR3, the DNA is TGCGCCAGCAGCGGCCGGGACAGGGGCAATGAGCAGTTCTTC. Translating gives CASSGRDRGNEQFF.

J is TRBJ1-1 and V is TRBV19, with 8 bases that match TRBD1. CDR1 LNHDA and CDR2 SQIVND come from the germline V gene (reference sequence). The V gene end was trimmed by 5 bases and the J gene end by 6 bases; junction bases not matched to a gene: 14. CDR3 length: 16 residues. The CDR3 spells CASSAQGAISLSEAFF. The CDR3 bases are TGTGCCAGTAGTGCTCAGGGGGCGATTTCTTTGTCTGAAGCTTTCTTT.

This chain joins TRBV7-8 and TRBJ1-6; D is undetermined. This CDR3 spans 15 amino acids. CDR1 and CDR2 (germline): SGHVS, FQNEAQ. Trimming cost V 1 base and J 10 bases, with 14 bases left between them. The CDR3 sequence: CASSLVTVLRSPLHF. CDR3 in DNA: TGTGCCAGCAGCTTAGTCACGGTTTTACGATCACCCCTCCACTTT.

This clone was observed many times. The chain links TRBV25-1 to TRBJ1-2, with unresolved D. The germline V gene has CDR1 MGHDK and CDR2 SYGVNS. This CDR3 spans 14 amino acids. V gave up 1 base and J gave up 8 bases, with 14 bases separating them. The CDR3, as DNA: TGTGCCAGCAGTGAATGGGCAGGTCAGACGGGCTACACCTTC. Translated, it gives CASSEWAGQTGYTF.

The CDR3 DNA is TGTGCCAGTACTGACAGGGACTCGTTCCCCGGGGAGCTGTTTTTT. This translates into CASTDRDSFPGELFF. V is TRBV19 and J is TRBJ2-2; TRBD1 might be the D (7 bases). The V and J ends lost 7 bases and 6 bases respectively, with 18 bases between them. CDR3 size: 15 residues. Germline V gene data show CDR1 as LNHDA and CDR2 as SQIVND (reference sequence).

This chain joins TRBV4-1 and TRBJ1-2; D is ambiguous. Germline CDR1 is MGHRA and CDR2 is YSYEKL. This CDR3 contains 13 residues. Deletions cut 1 base from V and 3 bases from J, with 6 bases between. The chain's CDR3 is CASSQGADYGYTF. CDR3 in DNA: TGCGCCAGCAGCCAAGGGGCCGACTATGGCTACACCTTC.

V usage is TRBV18 and J usage is TRBJ1-1; maybe TRBD1 (6 bases). V was pared by 0 bases and J by 1 base, with 9 bases between. The germline V gene encodes CDR1 KGHSH and CDR2 LQKENI. The CDR3 sequence is 15 residues long. The CDR3 region is CASSPPRGGNTEAFF. The CDR3 DNA reads TGTGCCAGCTCACCACCTCGAGGGGGGAACACTGAAGCTTTCTTT.

This clone was observed a few times. V and J are TRBV11-2 and TRBJ2-1; D is perhaps TRBD2 (6 bases). This CDR3 comprises 13 residues. V lost 5 bases to trimming and J lost 9 bases, with 14 bases between them. Germline V gene sequence: CDR1 SGHAT, CDR2 FQNNGV. DNA of the CDR3: TGTGCCAGCAGCCATCTTGGGGGAGGTGAGCAGTTCTTC. Translating it yields CASSHLGGGEQFF. Looking up the rest from reference TRBV11-2 and TRBJ2-1 gives the full variable domain: EAGVAQSPRYKIIEKRQSVAFWCNPISGHATLYWYQQILGQGPKLLIQFQNNGVVDDSQLPKDRFSAERLKGVDSTLKIQPAKLEDSAVYLCASSHLGGGEQFFGPGTRLTVL.

The CDR3 DNA reads as TGTGCCTGGGAGAAGTCTCCGAGCTCCTACAATGAGCAGTTCTTC. It specifies CAWEKSPSSYNEQFF. This chain uses TRBV30 with TRBJ2-1; D not certain. Trimming removed 5 bases at V and 0 bases at J, with 14 bases between. CDR3 length equals 15 residues. The germline V gene has CDR1 GTSNPN and CDR2 SVGIG (reference sequence). Based on the CDR3 plus reference TRBV30 and TRBJ2-1, the full variable domain is SQTIHQWPATLVQPVGSPLSLECTVEGTSNPNLYWYRQAAGRGLQLLFYSVGIGQISSEVPQNLSASRPQDRQFILSSKKLLLSDSGFYLCAWEKSPSSYNEQFFGPGTRLTVL.

J is TRBJ2-7 and V is TRBV29-1; a possible D gene is TRBD2 (6 bases). Germline V CDR1 and CDR2: SQVTM, ANQGSEA. CDR3 size: 13 residues. Between the trimmed V and J ends, which lost 4 bases and 3 bases, there was a span of 13 bases. The CDR3 nucleotides read TGCAGCGTTGGGCAGGGAGGTTACTACGAGCAGTACTTC. Its translation: CSVGQGGYYEQYF.

V usage is TRBV11-2 and J usage is TRBJ1-4; D might be TRBD1 (5 bases). Germline V gene data show CDR1 as SGHAT and CDR2 as FQNNGV. The CDR3 has 14 residues. V was pared by 5 bases and J by 6 bases, with 13 bases between. In DNA form, the CDR3 reads TGTGCCAGCAGCGGGGGGTTAATAGATGAAAAACTGTTTTTT. Protein sequence: CASSGGLIDEKLFF. Looking up the rest from reference TRBV11-2 and TRBJ1-4 gives the full variable domain: EAGVAQSPRYKIIEKRQSVAFWCNPISGHATLYWYQQILGQGPKLLIQFQNNGVVDDSQLPKDRFSAERLKGVDSTLKIQPAKLEDSAVYLCASSGGLIDEKLFFGSGTQLSVL.

This chain connects TRBV19 to TRBJ2-3; D is possibly TRBD2 (5 bases). The CDR3 runs 17 residues. V lost 3 bases to trimming and J lost 0 bases, with 16 bases between them. The germline V gene encodes CDR1 LNHDA and CDR2 SQIVND (reference sequence). CDR3 in DNA: TGTGCCAGTAGTATGCTCCCGGGCAGGACTAGCACAGATACGCAGTATTTT. The encoded protein is CASSMLPGRTSTDTQYF.

The chain combines TRBV15 with TRBJ2-5; D perhaps matches TRBD1 (6 bases). The V end was cut by 1 base, the J end by 7 bases, with 16 bases between. Germline CDR1 LNHNV, CDR2 YYDKDF (reference sequence). The CDR3 is 15 amino acids. The CDR3 reads CATSRVGAVRGTQYF. CDR3 DNA sequence: TGTGCCACCAGCAGAGTGGGGGCAGTACGGGGGACCCAGTACTTC.

The genes are TRBV19 and TRBJ1-2; 10 bases fit TRBD1. CDR3 size: 15 residues. In germline, CDR1 is LNHDA, CDR2 SQIVND (reference sequence). The V gene end was trimmed by 3 bases and the J gene end by 5 bases; junction bases not matched to a gene: 6. DNA for the CDR3: TGTGCCAGTAGTATTTCGGGGACAGGGGTTTATGGCTACACCTTC. Translating gives CASSISGTGVYGYTF.

The chain uses TRBV5-1 and TRBJ1-1; D unclear. The CDR3 extends over 14 amino acids. Germline values: CDR1 SGHRS, CDR2 YFSETQ. The V end was cut by 1 base, the J end by 0 bases, with 7 bases between. In DNA form, the CDR3 reads TGCGCCAGCAGCTTGATCGACATGAACACTGAAGCTTTCTTT. This encodes CASSLIDMNTEAFF.

This chain links TRBV19 with TRBJ1-5; unclear D gene. The CDR3 runs to 13 residues. Germline loops: CDR1 LNHDA, CDR2 SQIVND (reference sequence). Trimming removed 7 bases from V and 3 bases from J, with 10 bases in between. The CDR3 DNA reads TGTGCCAGTATGAGACAAATCAATCAGCCCCAGCATTTT. Amino acid sequence: CASMRQINQPQHF.

The chain is built from TRBV10-2 and TRBJ2-2, with 8 bases lining up with TRBD2. This CDR3 is built from 15 residues. Germline V gene lookup returns CDR1 WSHSY and CDR2 SAAADI. J gave up 2 bases and V 4 bases, and 3 bases lay outside the gene matches. This CDR3 reads CASSVAGGNTGELFF. CDR3 coding DNA: TGCGCCAGCAGTGTTGCGGGGGGAAACACCGGGGAGCTGTTTTTT.

V gene TRBV30 combines with J gene TRBJ1-3, with D hard to call. The ends were cut back, 0 bases at V and 1 base at J, with 7 bases in the middle. CDR1 is GTSNPN and CDR2 is SVGIG in the germline V gene (reference sequence). This CDR3 region has 14 residues. CDR3 amino acids: CAWSVGRSGNTIYF. As DNA, the CDR3 is TGTGCCTGGAGTGTAGGGAGATCTGGAAACACCATATATTTT.